Described below is a single TCR beta chain sequence and its context. Antigen: not known. At one end, the junction sequence differs from germline, possibly due to a read error. The entry originates in a study of blood T cells in healthy people across ages. With a J-beta primer mix and a sample-barcoded 5' primer, a second PCR ran roughly 7 to 11 cycles. One entry per CDR3 protein, called by TCRdb with MiXCR from the 5' RACE reads. The sample gives approximately 700,000 distinct CDR3 sequences, approximately 29% of which show up once; 15% to 17% is in the top ten. The CDR3 is 13 amino acids. Germline CDR1 and CDR2: SGHVS and FQNEAQ. Findings and limits, study-wide: Greater diversity and more naive CD4+ cells were seen in long-lived donors than in aged donors.

This sequence joins TRBV7-8 and TRBJ1-2; no reliable D call. The origin of this receptor is a woman older than 75 in good health. The sequenced material came from blood. The CDR3 is CASSLGDTYGSTF. In DNA, the CDR3 is TGTGCCAGCAGCTTAGGCGACACCTATGGCTCCACCTTC.